The source of this T cell receptor beta chain is a study of T cells after yellow fever vaccination. TCR cDNA, made by 5'RACE template switching, carried an added universal primer site and UMIs. MiXCR, applied by TCRdb to the 5' RACE reads, yields one record per CDR3 protein. The sample includes about 350,000 distinct CDR3 sequences, 7% to 10% of them seen just once. This clonotype occurred a few times. The antigen is undetermined. Study findings and constraints: High-abundance clonotypes from the bulk population could contaminate FACS-sorted repertoires.

The CDR3 totals 13 residues. Germline V CDR1 and CDR2: DFQATT, SNEGSKA (reference sequence). The germline V and J ends were trimmed by 3 bases and 7 bases, with 10 bases remaining between them. The rearrangement uses TRBV20-1 and TRBJ1-6; D not certain. The sample was PBMCs, taken about 49 days after the first yellow fever vaccination. This receptor was obtained from a young man who received the YFV17D yellow fever vaccine. CDR3 nucleotide sequence: TGCAGTGCTAGCCGGACTGAAAATTCACCCCTCCACTTT. This encodes CSASRTENSPLHF.